The source of this TCR beta chain is a study of human T cells and chemical hapten exposure. Stated time point: patch test 3, about 24 weeks after DPC sensitization. Treatment meaning: therapeutic diphenylcyclopropenone sensitization with weekly scalp DPC. TCRdb reprocessed the RACE reads with MiXCR, giving one entry per CDR3 protein. The data show under 200,000 distinct CDR3 sequences, with approximately 30% seen just once and approximately 2.1% held by the top ten. V lost 3 bases and J lost 5, with 13 bases in between. Germline lookup yields CDR1 DFQATT and CDR2 SNEGSKA (reference sequence). The CDR3 consists of 13 residues.

The specimen comprised whole blood, sampled in connection with sensitization to the hapten diphenylcyclopropenone (DPC). The chain joins TRBV20-1 to TRBJ2-5; D is perhaps TRBD2 (6 bases). The sequence was obtained from a woman aged 18 to 35 with alopecia areata. Some clones in this sample may be carry-over from other donors' samples. DNA for the CDR3: TGCAGTGCTAGGGGGCAGCGGGCGGAGACCCAGTACTTC. Translating it yields CSARGQRAETQYF.